Listed below are T cell receptor beta chains from one sample, sequenced in a study of cytomegalovirus exposure and HLA in healthy donors. Assay: immunoSEQ multiplex PCR; the TCRdb copy retains only in-frame clones and omits some. The sample has 120,000 to 150,000 clones, roughly 80% seen once. Specimen: PBMCs. These receptors were collected from a woman aged 40 to 50 in good health and CMV-seronegative. The CDR3 runs from the conserved cysteine through the conserved F or W. The D gene is left open where the match is weak. Only part of the rows carry a size: once, few, many, or a class if the clone is expanded.

J gene: TRBJ1-1; V gene: TRBV13; clone size: few; D gene: NA; CDR3 DNA: TGTGCCAGCAGCTCCGACGAAGGGGGCACTGAAGCTTTCTTT; CDR3 protein: CASSSDEGGTEAFF
J gene: TRBJ1-2; V gene: TRBV7-8; clone size: NA; D gene: NA; CDR3 DNA: TGTGCCAGCAGCTTAACCCACAGAGGAGGGGACTATGGCTACACCTTC; CDR3 protein: CASSLTHRGGDYGYTF
J gene: TRBJ1-3; V gene: TRBV19; clone size: NA; D gene: NA; CDR3 DNA: TGTGCCAGTAGTGCCATCGACGCGGCCTCTGGAAACACCATATATTTT; CDR3 protein: CASSAIDAASGNTIYF
J gene: TRBJ2-5; V gene: TRBV7-9; clone size: NA; D gene: TRBD2; CDR3 DNA: TGTTCCAGCAGCTTTCCCCCCCTAGCGGGGGGGCGGGAGACCCAGTACTTC; CDR3 protein: CSSSFPPLAGGRETQYF
J gene: TRBJ1-1; V gene: TRBV20-1; clone size: NA; D gene: NA; CDR3 DNA: TGCAGTGCTAGTAGCAGAGAAGCTTTCTTT; CDR3 protein: CSASSREAFF
J gene: TRBJ1-2; V gene: TRBV27; clone size: NA; D gene: TRBD1; CDR3 DNA: TGTGCCAGCAGACTAACAGGGGGCGATGGCTACACCTTC; CDR3 protein: CASRLTGGDGYTF
J gene: TRBJ2-7; V gene: TRBV2; clone size: once; D gene: NA; CDR3 DNA: TGTGCCAGCAGTGTGTCTTACGCGGATACCTACGAGCAGTACTTC; CDR3 protein: CASSVSYADTYEQYF
J gene: TRBJ2-1; V gene: TRBV6-1; clone size: NA; D gene: NA; CDR3 DNA: TGTGCCAGTAAATTTCAAGGGGCAAATGAGCAGTTCTTC; CDR3 protein: CASKFQGANEQFF
J gene: TRBJ1-1; V gene: TRBV28; clone size: NA; D gene: TRBD1; CDR3 DNA: TGTGCCAGCAGTTCCGGGACAGGGGGCACTGAAGCTTTCTTT; CDR3 protein: CASSSGTGGTEAFF
J gene: TRBJ2-5; V gene: TRBV20-1; clone size: NA; D gene: NA; CDR3 DNA: TGCAGTGCTAGAGGGCAGACCCAGTACTTC; CDR3 protein: CSARGQTQYF
J gene: TRBJ2-3; V gene: TRBV5-8; clone size: NA; D gene: TRBD1; CDR3 DNA: TGTGCCAGCAGCAGCAAAAACAGGGGTCAGGCGCAGTATTTT; CDR3 protein: CASSSKNRGQAQYF
J gene: TRBJ2-7; V gene: TRBV19; clone size: NA; D gene: NA; CDR3 DNA: TGTGCCAGTAGTATAGATAGGGGCTACGAGCAGTACTTC; CDR3 protein: CASSIDRGYEQYF
J gene: TRBJ2-2; V gene: TRBV4-1; clone size: NA; D gene: TRBD2; CDR3 DNA: TGCGCCAGCAGCCGACAACTAGCGGGAGGATTCACCGGGGAGCTGTTTTTT; CDR3 protein: CASSRQLAGGFTGELFF
J gene: TRBJ2-1; V gene: TRBV5-1; clone size: once; D gene: NA; CDR3 DNA: TGCGCCAGCAGCTTGGTAGCAGGGTCCTACAATGAGCAGTTCTTC; CDR3 protein: CASSLVAGSYNEQFF
J gene: TRBJ2-7; V gene: TRBV28; clone size: few; D gene: TRBD2; CDR3 DNA: TGTGCCAGCAGTTTAGTCACTAGCGGGGGTACCTACGAGCAGTACTTC; CDR3 protein: CASSLVTSGGTYEQYF
J gene: TRBJ2-5; V gene: TRBV5-1; clone size: NA; D gene: NA; CDR3 DNA: TGCGCCAGCAGCTTGGGAGTGTACCAAGAGACCCAGTACTTC; CDR3 protein: CASSLGVYQETQYF
J gene: TRBJ1-1; V gene: TRBV28; clone size: NA; D gene: NA; CDR3 DNA: TGTGCCAGCAGTTTCGGACAGTTAAACACTGAAGCTTTCTTT; CDR3 protein: CASSFGQLNTEAFF
J gene: TRBJ1-1; V gene: TRBV5-1; clone size: few; D gene: NA; CDR3 DNA: TGCGCCAGCAGTATTGACAGATTGAACACTGAAGCTTTCTTT; CDR3 protein: CASSIDRLNTEAFF
J gene: TRBJ2-7; V gene: TRBV5-1; clone size: NA; D gene: NA; CDR3 DNA: TGCGCCAGCAGTCTTATCCAGGGGATGCCCGAGCAGTACTTC; CDR3 protein: CASSLIQGMPEQYF